The 26 T cell receptor beta chains below all came from one sample that was sequenced in a study of T cells after posttransplantation cyclophosphamide. Profiling relied on immunoSEQ multiplex PCR, and the TCRdb table lists in-frame clones only, not all of them. The sample includes 20,000 to 25,000 clones, roughly nine tenths of them seen just once. Controls had myeloablative marrow grafts with methotrexate and calcineurin inhibitor, sampled at 1 year. Sample: PBMCs, taken roughly 390 days after allogeneic stem cell transplant with calcineurin inhibitor and methotrexate. The receptors originated from a female patient in her thirties or forties who received an allogeneic stem cell transplant from an unrelated donor, was CMV-positive, and had acute and chronic GVHD. Some T cells may be supplied by the graft donor.

This chain uses TRBV6-5 with TRBJ1-1; 7 nucleotides line up with TRBD1. This CDR3 region has 14 residues. CDR1 is MNHEY, CDR2 SVGAGI, per germline. Germline trimming cut 0 bases from V and 7 bases from J; bases unmatched to any gene: 5. The CDR3 is CASSYSDREDEAFF. CDR3 nucleotide sequence: TGTGCCAGCAGTTACTCCGACAGGGAAGATGAAGCTTTCTTT.

The chain links TRBV28 to TRBJ1-5; unclear D gene. CDR3 length equals 14 residues. V was trimmed by 5 bases and J by 7 bases, leaving 15 bases between them. Per germline, CDR1 MDHEN and CDR2 SYDVKM. The CDR3 region is CASSLTPEEQPQHF. The CDR3 nucleotides are TGTGCCAGCAGTCTCACCCCGGAGGAACAGCCCCAGCATTTT.

The chain joins TRBV7-9 to TRBJ2-1, with 12 bases lining up with TRBD2. Germline CDR1 reads SEHNR; CDR2 reads FQNEAQ (reference sequence). The ends lost 5 bases at V and 4 bases at J; junction bases unmatched: 3. The CDR3 has 15 amino acids. CDR3 in DNA: TGTGCCAGCAGCATTCTAGCGGGGGGGTACAATGAGCAGTTCTTC. It yields the protein CASSILAGGYNEQFF.

This rearrangement joins TRBV13 to TRBJ2-3; 8 nucleotides align to TRBD2. The CDR3 length is 15 residues. V was clipped by 6 bases and J by 3 bases; unmatched bases: 8. Germline loops: CDR1 PRHDT, CDR2 FYEKMQ (reference sequence). CDR3 protein: CASSSRGGLTDTQYF. DNA of the CDR3: TGTGCCAGCAGTTCCCGCGGGGGGTTAACAGATACGCAGTATTTT.

The V call is TRBV4-3, the J call TRBJ2-1, with a tentative D call TRBD1 (5 bases). Trimming removed 0 bases at V and 7 bases at J, with 7 bases between. There are 13 residues in the CDR3. Germline CDR1 LGHNA, CDR2 YSLEER. CDR3 protein: CASSQESGNEQFF. The DNA for the CDR3 is TGCGCCAGCAGCCAAGAGTCAGGGAATGAGCAGTTCTTC.

The rearrangement links TRBV6-1 to TRBJ2-7; 8 bases are shared with TRBD1. Germline CDR1 and CDR2: MNHNS and SASEGT. The CDR3 loop spans 14 amino acids. With V trimmed by 2 bases and J by 5 bases, 5 bases remained unmatched. The DNA for the CDR3 is TGTGCCAGCAGTGAACCGGGACAGGCCCACGAGCAGTACTTC. Protein product: CASSEPGQAHEQYF.

The chain combines TRBV7-8 with TRBJ1-6, with TRBD1 as a possible D gene (6 bases). V lost 5 bases to trimming and J lost 10 bases, with 18 bases between them. Germline V CDR1 and CDR2: SGHVS, FQNEAQ. The CDR3 runs to 15 residues. The CDR3 loop reads CASSAGTKGGSPLHF. CDR3 sequence (DNA): TGTGCCAGCAGCGCCGGGACTAAGGGGGGGTCACCCCTCCACTTT.

The rearrangement joins TRBV6-5 to TRBJ1-6; 7 bases map to TRBD1. V lost 0 bases, J lost 9 bases, and 5 bases stayed unmatched. This CDR3 has 15 amino acids. The germline gives CDR1 MNHEY, CDR2 SVGAGI. The CDR3 reads CASSYSTGKGSPLHF. DNA of the CDR3: TGTGCCAGCAGTTACTCGACAGGGAAGGGTTCACCCCTCCACTTT.

This chain joins TRBV4-2 and TRBJ2-7, with 7 nucleotides matching TRBD1. Germline V gives CDR1 LGHNA, CDR2 YNFKEQ. Trimming removed 1 base from V and 1 base from J; junction bases left unmatched: 1. This CDR3 has 14 residues. The CDR3 nucleotides read TGTGCCAGCAGCCAAGGGGGACAGTCCTACGAGCAGTACTTC. Translating gives CASSQGGQSYEQYF.

The CDR3 DNA is TGTGCCAGCAGCTTCCGTATAGGGGCAGGGGAGCTGTTTTTT. Residues: CASSFRIGAGELFF. The rearrangement links TRBV11-2 to TRBJ2-2; D is possibly TRBD1 (5 bases). The CDR3 is 14 residues long. Germline V gives CDR1 SGHAT, CDR2 FQNNGV. V was trimmed by 3 bases and J by 8 bases, leaving 13 bases between them.

This chain connects TRBV5-1 to TRBJ2-1; TRBD2 matches at 8 bases. This CDR3 spans 15 amino acids. Germline V gene sequence: CDR1 SGHRS, CDR2 YFSETQ. Trimming cost V 0 bases and J 3 bases; bases outside gene matches: 2. The CDR3 spells CASSLEGTSYNEQFF. CDR3 nucleotides: TGCGCCAGCAGCTTGGAGGGGACTAGCTACAATGAGCAGTTCTTC.

Notes on this clone: Other DNA sequences in this specimen translate into the identical CDR3. V gene TRBV6-5 combines with J gene TRBJ1-5; TRBD1 matches 10 bases. There are 14 residues in the CDR3. CDR1 MNHEY and CDR2 SVGAGI come from the germline V gene. V trimming: 5 bases; J trimming: 5 bases; junction bases outside the gene matches: 3. The CDR3 bases are TGTGCCAGCAGTCGTGGGACAGGGGATCAGCCCCAGCATTTT. This gives the protein CASSRGTGDQPQHF.

V usage is TRBV9 and J usage is TRBJ2-2, with a tentative D call TRBD1 (6 bases). The CDR3 extends over 16 amino acids. CDR1 and CDR2 from the germline V gene are SGDLS and YYNGEE. V gave up 3 bases and J gave up 0 bases, with 12 bases separating them. In DNA, the CDR3 is TGTGCCAGCAGCGAATCAACAGGGACGAACACCGGGGAGCTGTTTTTT. This sequence encodes CASSESTGTNTGELFF.

This rearrangement joins TRBV12-5 to TRBJ1-1; unclear D gene. Germline loops: CDR1 LGHNT, CDR2 FRNRAP. Trimming took off 2 bases at V and 0 bases at J, with 7 bases between the two ends. The CDR3 extends over 14 amino acids. The CDR3 DNA reads TGTGCTAGTGGTTTGAAACAGTTGAACACTGAAGCTTTCTTT. It is translated as CASGLKQLNTEAFF.

The rearrangement uses TRBV5-1 and TRBJ2-7; 9 bases agree with TRBD2. The ends lost 4 bases at V and 2 bases at J; junction bases unmatched: 10. This CDR3 region has 16 residues. The germline V gene has CDR1 SGHRS and CDR2 YFSETQ. Written as DNA, the CDR3 is TGCGCCAGCAGCGTTCCCGCTAGCGGGATCCCCTACGAGCAGTACGTC. This translates into CASSVPASGIPYEQYV.

The chain employs TRBV10-1 and TRBJ2-2, with D perhaps matching TRBD1 (5 bases). This CDR3 is built from 15 residues. The V gene lost 3 bases and the J gene lost 1 base, with 9 bases spanning the gap. Germline CDR1 is WNHNN and CDR2 is SYGVQD (reference sequence). For the CDR3, the DNA is TGCGCCAGCAGTGATCCCAGGGAGAACACCGGGGAGCTGTTTTTT. It is translated as CASSDPRENTGELFF.

The CDR3 region has the DNA TGTGCCAGCAGCTTAGCGAAGGGGGATGGCTACACCTTC. This codes for CASSLAKGDGYTF. The chain joins TRBV7-8 to TRBJ1-2; D may be TRBD1 (6 bases). The CDR3 has 13 residues. The germline V gene encodes CDR1 SGHVS and CDR2 FQNEAQ. V was pared by 0 bases and J by 6 bases, with 8 bases between. Variable domain in full (rest from reference TRBV7-8 and TRBJ1-2): GAGVSQSPRYKVAKRGQDVALRCDPISGHVSLFWYQQALGQGPEFLTYFQNEAQLDKSGLPSDRFFAERPEGSVSTLKIQRTQQEDSAVYLCASSLAKGDGYTFGSGTRLTVV.

The chain employs TRBV23-1 and TRBJ2-7, with D possibly matching TRBD2 (6 bases). TRBV23-1 is an open reading frame, and its role is uncertain. CDR3 length: 18 residues. V was trimmed by 3 bases and J by 0 bases, leaving 21 bases between them. CDR3 in amino acids: CASSHPESGETPSYEQYF. The CDR3 nucleotides are TGCGCCAGCAGTCATCCGGAATCGGGAGAGACCCCCTCCTACGAGCAGTACTTC.

The chain combines TRBV2 with TRBJ2-4; D is undetermined. CDR1 is SNHLY, CDR2 FYNNEI, per germline. CDR3 size: 12 residues. The V end lost 6 bases, the J end lost 8 bases, and 11 bases lay between the germline ends. The CDR3 coding sequence is TGTGCCAGCAGGTTAAACATTGACATTCAGTACTTC. Residues: CASRLNIDIQYF.

V is TRBV12-5 and J is TRBJ2-4; D may be TRBD1 (6 bases). Germline V lookup: CDR1 LGHNT, CDR2 FRNRAP. The length of the CDR3 is 15 residues. Trimming shortened V by 5 bases and J by 3 bases, and 14 bases separated the two germline ends. CDR3 in DNA: TGTGCTAGTGGTATACAGGGAAAGAGCAAAAACATTCAGTACTTC. Its protein is CASGIQGKSKNIQYF.

The rearrangement joins TRBV18 to TRBJ1-5, with 7 bases that match TRBD1. CDR3 length: 15 residues. Per germline, CDR1 KGHSH and CDR2 LQKENI. With 2 bases clipped from V and 2 bases from J, the junction kept 3 bases outside the gene matches. CDR3 residues: CASSPDGQGNQPQHF. The CDR3 DNA sequence: TGTGCCAGCTCACCAGACGGACAGGGCAATCAGCCCCAGCATTTT.

The CDR3 protein is CASSLGLAGAYEQYV. DNA of the CDR3: TGTGCCAGCAGCTTAGGACTAGCGGGGGCCTACGAGCAGTACGTC. The J gene is TRBJ2-7, the V gene TRBV11-3; TRBD2 aligns across 12 bases. Trimming cost V 1 base and J 2 bases; bases outside gene matches: 0. CDR3 length: 15 residues. Germline V gives CDR1 SGHNT, CDR2 YENEEA.

For this clone: The germline gene is not matched at one end of the junction; a read error may be the cause. Other DNA sequences within the sample encode an identical CDR3. V is TRBV7-7 and J is TRBJ2-7; D unresolved. This CDR3 is built from 13 residues. The germline V gene has CDR1 SSHAT and CDR2 FNYEAQ (reference sequence). In DNA form, the CDR3 reads TGTGCTAGCAGCCGAGGATCAAGCTACGAGCAGTACTTC. Translation: CASSRGSSYEQYF. Using reference TRBV7-7 and TRBJ2-7 for the parts outside the CDR3, the full variable domain is GAGVSQSPRYKVTKRGQDVTLRCDPISSHATLYWYQQALGQGPEFLTYFNYEAQPDKSGLPSDRFSAERPEGSISTLTIQRTEQRDSAMYRCASSRGSSYEQYFGPGTRLTVT.

The chain combines TRBV30 with TRBJ2-1; possible D gene TRBD2, 7 bases. Germline CDR1 GTSNPN, CDR2 SVGIG (reference sequence). V was cut by 3 bases and J by 8 bases, with 11 bases left in between. The CDR3 is 12 residues long. The DNA for the CDR3 is TGTGCCTGGAGGGGAGGGGGGCATGAGCAGTTCTTC. This gives the protein CAWRGGGHEQFF.

This rearrangement joins TRBV29-1 to TRBJ2-1; 7 nucleotides agree with TRBD1. Germline V gives CDR1 SQVTM, CDR2 ANQGSEA. CDR3 length equals 13 residues. V shed 6 bases, J shed 4 bases, and the junction held 6 bases outside the gene matches. The CDR3, as DNA: TGCAGCGTAAAGGGACAGACTTACAATGAGCAGTTCTTC. It specifies CSVKGQTYNEQFF.

The chain employs TRBV6-5 and TRBJ1-2; 9 bases fit TRBD1. The V and J ends lost 2 bases and 8 bases, in that order; junction bases with no gene match: 9. There are 15 residues in the CDR3. Germline CDR1 MNHEY, CDR2 SVGAGI. The CDR3 loop is CASSYQGQGAWGYTF. Here the CDR3 DNA reads TGTGCCAGCAGTTACCAGGGACAGGGTGCGTGGGGCTACACCTTC.